Detailed here is one T cell receptor (beta chain). Its antigen is unknown. The same CDR3 also results from other DNA sequences found in this sample. Autoimmune disease history or systemic immunosuppression was exclusionary. Produced via immunoSEQ multiplex PCR; TCRdb's table is partial and in-frame only. The sample carries some 100,000 clones, around nine tenths recorded once. Germline-derived CDR1 and CDR2 are SGHAT and FQNNGV. The CDR3 is made up of 13 amino acids. Trimming pared 1 base from V and 5 bases from J, leaving 6 bases between. The data were taken from a study of OX40 agonist ivuxolimab in advanced cancers. Study-level findings and limits: Both blood CD4+ and CD8+ T cells showed clonal growth by week 6 at 0.1 to 3.0 mg/kg.

Sequenced here: CD4+ or CD8+ T cells sorted from blood, sampled in a trial of the OX40 agonist ivuxolimab. This TCR came from an adult with an advanced solid tumor such as melanoma, head and neck, liver or kidney cancer. The V gene is TRBV11-2, the J gene TRBJ2-1; no definite D call. The CDR3 nucleotides are TGTGCCAGCAGCTTAGGGCTGAACAATGAGCAGTTCTTC. Translating gives CASSLGLNNEQFF.